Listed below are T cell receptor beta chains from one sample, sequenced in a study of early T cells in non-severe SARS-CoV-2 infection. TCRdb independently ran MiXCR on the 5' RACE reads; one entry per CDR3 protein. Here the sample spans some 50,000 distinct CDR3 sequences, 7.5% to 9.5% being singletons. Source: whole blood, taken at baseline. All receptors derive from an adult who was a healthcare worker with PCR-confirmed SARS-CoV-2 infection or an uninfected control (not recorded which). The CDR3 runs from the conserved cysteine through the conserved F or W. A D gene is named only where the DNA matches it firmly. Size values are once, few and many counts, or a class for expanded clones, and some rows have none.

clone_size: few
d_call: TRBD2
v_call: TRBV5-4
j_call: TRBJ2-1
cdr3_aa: CASSSLTSGSSYNEQFF
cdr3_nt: TGTGCCAGCAGCTCGTTGACTAGCGGGAGCTCCTACAATGAGCAGTTCTTC

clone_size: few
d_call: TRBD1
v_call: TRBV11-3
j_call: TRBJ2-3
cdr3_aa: CASSLWTGGRTDTQYF
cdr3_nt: TGTGCCAGCAGCCTATGGACAGGGGGCCGCACAGATACGCAGTATTTT

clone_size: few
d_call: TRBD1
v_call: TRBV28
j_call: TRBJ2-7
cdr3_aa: CASSLHNRGQDEQYF
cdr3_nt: TGTGCCAGCAGTTTGCACAACAGGGGGCAGGACGAGCAGTACTTC

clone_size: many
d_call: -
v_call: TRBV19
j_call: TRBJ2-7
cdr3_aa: CASSPVGRASYEQYF
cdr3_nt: TGTGCCAGTAGCCCCGTGGGGCGGGCCTCCTACGAGCAGTACTTC

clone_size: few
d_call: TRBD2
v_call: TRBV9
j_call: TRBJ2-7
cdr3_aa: CASSPTRTSGTYEQYF
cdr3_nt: TGTGCCAGCAGCCCCACCCGGACTAGCGGGACTTACGAGCAGTACTTC

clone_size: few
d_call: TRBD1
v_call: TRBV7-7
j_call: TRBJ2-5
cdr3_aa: CASSRDRAETQYF
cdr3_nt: TGTGCTAGCAGCCGGGACAGGGCGGAGACCCAGTACTTC

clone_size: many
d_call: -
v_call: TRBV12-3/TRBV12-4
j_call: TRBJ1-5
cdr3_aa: CASSPDWRPQHF
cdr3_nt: TGTGCCAGCAGCCCCGATTGGCGGCCCCAGCATTTT

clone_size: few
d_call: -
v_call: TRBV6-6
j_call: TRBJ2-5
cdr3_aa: CASSLSYQETQYF
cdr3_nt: TGTGCCAGCAGCCTCTCCTACCAAGAGACCCAGTACTTC

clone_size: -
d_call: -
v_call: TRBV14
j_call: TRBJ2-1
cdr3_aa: CASSSYGGYEQFF
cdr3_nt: TGTGCCAGCAGCTCTTATGGGGGATATGAGCAGTTCTTC

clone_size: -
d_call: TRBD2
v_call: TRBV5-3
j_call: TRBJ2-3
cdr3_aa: CARSPGLAGTDTQYF
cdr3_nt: TGTGCCAGAAGCCCGGGACTAGCGGGAACAGATACGCAGTATTTT

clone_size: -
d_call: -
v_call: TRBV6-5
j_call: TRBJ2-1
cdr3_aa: CASSYGFATTNEQFF
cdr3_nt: TGTGCCAGCAGTTACGGGTTTGCCACCACGAATGAGCAGTTCTTC

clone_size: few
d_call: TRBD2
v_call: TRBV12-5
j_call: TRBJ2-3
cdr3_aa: CASGLVLAASTDTQYF
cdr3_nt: TGTGCTAGTGGTTTGGTACTAGCGGCTAGCACAGATACGCAGTATTTT

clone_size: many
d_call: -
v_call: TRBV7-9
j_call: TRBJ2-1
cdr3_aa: CASSPGRTGNEQFF
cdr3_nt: TGTGCCAGCAGTCCGGGACGTACGGGGAATGAGCAGTTCTTC

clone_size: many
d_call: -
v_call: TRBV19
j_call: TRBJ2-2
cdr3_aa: CASRYSALVTGELFF
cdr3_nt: TGTGCCAGTAGGTACAGTGCTCTTGTTACCGGGGAGCTGTTTTTT

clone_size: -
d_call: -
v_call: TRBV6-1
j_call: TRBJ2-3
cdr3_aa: CASSERRRDTQYF
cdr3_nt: TGTGCCAGCAGTGAACGGAGAAGAGATACGCAGTATTTT

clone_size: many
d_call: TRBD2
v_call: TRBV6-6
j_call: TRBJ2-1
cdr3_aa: CASSETLAGEAASEQFF
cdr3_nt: TGTGCCAGCAGCGAAACTCTAGCGGGAGAGGCGGCGAGTGAGCAGTTCTTC

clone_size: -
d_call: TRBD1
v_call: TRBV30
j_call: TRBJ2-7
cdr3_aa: CAWSVPGGYEQYF
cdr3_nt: TGTGCCTGGAGTGTACCAGGGGGCTACGAGCAGTACTTC

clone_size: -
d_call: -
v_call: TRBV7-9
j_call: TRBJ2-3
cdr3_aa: CASSKWTGTDTQYF
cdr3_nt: TGTGCCAGCAGCAAATGGACTGGCACAGATACGCAGTATTTT